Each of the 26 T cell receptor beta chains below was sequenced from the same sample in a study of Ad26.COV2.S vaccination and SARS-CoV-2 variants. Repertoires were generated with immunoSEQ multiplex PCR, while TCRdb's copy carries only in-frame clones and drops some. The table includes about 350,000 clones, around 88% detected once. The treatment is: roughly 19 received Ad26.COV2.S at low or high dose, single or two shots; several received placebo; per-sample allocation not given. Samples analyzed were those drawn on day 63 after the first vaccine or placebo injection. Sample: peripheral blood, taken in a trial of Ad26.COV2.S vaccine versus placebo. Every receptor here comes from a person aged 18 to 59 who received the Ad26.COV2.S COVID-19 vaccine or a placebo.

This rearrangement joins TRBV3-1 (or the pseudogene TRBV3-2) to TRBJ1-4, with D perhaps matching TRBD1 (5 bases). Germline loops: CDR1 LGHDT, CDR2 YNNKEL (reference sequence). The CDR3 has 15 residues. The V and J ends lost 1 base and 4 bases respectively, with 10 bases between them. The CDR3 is CASSQVEGFNEKLFF. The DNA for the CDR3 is TGTGCCAGCAGCCAAGTGGAGGGGTTTAATGAAAAACTGTTTTTT.

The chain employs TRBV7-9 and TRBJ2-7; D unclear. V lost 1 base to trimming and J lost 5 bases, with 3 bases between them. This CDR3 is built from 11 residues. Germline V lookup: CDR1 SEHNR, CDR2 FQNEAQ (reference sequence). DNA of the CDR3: TGTGCCAGCAGCTTAGGGGACGAGCAGTACTTC. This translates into CASSLGDEQYF. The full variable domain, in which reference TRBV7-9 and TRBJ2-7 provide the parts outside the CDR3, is DTGVSQNPRHKITKRGQNVTFRCDPISEHNRLYWYRQTLGQGPEFLTYFQNEAQLEKSRLLSDRFSAERPKGSFSTLEIQRTEQGDSAMYLCASSLGDEQYFGPGTRLTVT.

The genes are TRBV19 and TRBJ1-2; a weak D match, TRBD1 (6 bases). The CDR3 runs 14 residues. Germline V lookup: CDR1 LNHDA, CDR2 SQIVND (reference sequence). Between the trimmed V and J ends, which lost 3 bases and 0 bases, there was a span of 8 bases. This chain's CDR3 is CASSIQGPNYGYTF. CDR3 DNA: TGTGCCAGTAGTATCCAGGGGCCTAACTATGGCTACACCTTC.

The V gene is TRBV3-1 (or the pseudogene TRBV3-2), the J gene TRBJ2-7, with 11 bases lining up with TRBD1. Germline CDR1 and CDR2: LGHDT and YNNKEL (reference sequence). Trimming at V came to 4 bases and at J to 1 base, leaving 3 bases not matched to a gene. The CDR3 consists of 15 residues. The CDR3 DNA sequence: TGTGCCAGCAGCCTCGGGACAGGGGGATCCTACGAGCAGTACTTC. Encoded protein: CASSLGTGGSYEQYF.

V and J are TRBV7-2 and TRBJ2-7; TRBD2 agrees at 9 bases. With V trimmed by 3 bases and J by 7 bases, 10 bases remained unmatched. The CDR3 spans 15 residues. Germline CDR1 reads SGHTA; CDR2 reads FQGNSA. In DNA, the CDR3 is TGTGCCAGCAGCTTTAGCGGGGGAGATCTCCGTGAGCAGTACTTC. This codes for CASSFSGGDLREQYF.

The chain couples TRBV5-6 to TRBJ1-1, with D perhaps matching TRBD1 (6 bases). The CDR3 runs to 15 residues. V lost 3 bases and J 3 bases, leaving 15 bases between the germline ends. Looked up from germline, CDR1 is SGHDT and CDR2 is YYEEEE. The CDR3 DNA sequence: TGTGCCAGCAGCTGGGGGGCTTCTTACGACACTGAAGCTTTCTTT. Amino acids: CASSWGASYDTEAFF.

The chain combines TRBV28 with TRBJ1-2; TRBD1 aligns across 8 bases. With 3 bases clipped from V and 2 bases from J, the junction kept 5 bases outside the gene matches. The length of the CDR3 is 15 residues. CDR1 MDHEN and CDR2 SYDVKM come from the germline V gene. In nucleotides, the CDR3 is TGTGCCAGCAGTTTCGGACAGGGTATGAACTATGGCTACACCTTC. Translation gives CASSFGQGMNYGYTF.

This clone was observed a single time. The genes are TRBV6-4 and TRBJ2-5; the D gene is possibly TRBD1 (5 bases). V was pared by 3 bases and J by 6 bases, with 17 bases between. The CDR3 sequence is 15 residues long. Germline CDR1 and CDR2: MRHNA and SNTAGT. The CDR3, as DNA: TGTGCCAGCAGTGAGCAGTGGGGTAAGGGGAAGACCCAGTACTTC. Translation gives CASSEQWGKGKTQYF.

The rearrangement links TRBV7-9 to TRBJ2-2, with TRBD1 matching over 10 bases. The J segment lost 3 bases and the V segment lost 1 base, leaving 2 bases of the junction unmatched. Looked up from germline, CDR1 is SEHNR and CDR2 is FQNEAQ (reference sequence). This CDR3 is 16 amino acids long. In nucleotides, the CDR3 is TGTGCCAGCAGCTTAGGGACAGGGGGAGACACCGGGGAGCTGTTTTTT. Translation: CASSLGTGGDTGELFF.

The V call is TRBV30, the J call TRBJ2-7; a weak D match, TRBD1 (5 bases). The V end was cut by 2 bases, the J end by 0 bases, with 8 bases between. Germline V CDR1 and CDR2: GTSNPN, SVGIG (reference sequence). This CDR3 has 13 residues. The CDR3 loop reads CAWSPDSSYEQYF. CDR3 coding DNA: TGTGCCTGGAGTCCCGACAGCTCCTACGAGCAGTACTTC.

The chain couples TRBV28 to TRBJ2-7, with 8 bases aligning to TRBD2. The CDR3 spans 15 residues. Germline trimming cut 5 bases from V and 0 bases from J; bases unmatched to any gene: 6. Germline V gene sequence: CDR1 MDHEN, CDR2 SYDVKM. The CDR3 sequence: CASSLTSGPSYEQYF. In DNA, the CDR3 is TGTGCCAGCAGTCTTACTAGCGGCCCCTCCTACGAGCAGTACTTC.

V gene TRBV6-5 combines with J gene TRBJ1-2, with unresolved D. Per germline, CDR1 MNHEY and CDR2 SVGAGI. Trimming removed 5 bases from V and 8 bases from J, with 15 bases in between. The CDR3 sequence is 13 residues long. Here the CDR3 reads CASSPHTAGGYTF. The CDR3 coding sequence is TGTGCCAGCAGTCCTCATACTGCGGGGGGCTACACCTTC.

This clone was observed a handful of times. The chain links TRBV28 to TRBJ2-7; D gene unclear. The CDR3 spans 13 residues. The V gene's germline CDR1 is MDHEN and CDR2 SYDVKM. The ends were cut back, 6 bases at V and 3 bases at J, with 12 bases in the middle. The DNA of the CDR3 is TGTGCCAGCAGGAAAGCGAATATCTACGAGCAGTACTTC. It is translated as CASRKANIYEQYF.

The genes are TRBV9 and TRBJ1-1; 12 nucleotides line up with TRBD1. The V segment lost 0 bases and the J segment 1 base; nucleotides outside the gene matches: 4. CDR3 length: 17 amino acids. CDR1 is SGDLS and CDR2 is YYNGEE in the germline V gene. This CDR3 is CASSVGGTGGGNTEAFF. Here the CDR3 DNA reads TGTGCCAGCAGCGTAGGTGGGACAGGGGGCGGGAACACTGAAGCTTTCTTT.

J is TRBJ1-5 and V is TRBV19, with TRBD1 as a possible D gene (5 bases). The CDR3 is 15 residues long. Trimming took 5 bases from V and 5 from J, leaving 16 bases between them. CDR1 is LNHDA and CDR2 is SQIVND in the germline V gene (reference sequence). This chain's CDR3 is CASSPFGARDQPQHF. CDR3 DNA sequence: TGTGCCAGTAGTCCCTTCGGGGCGCGGGATCAGCCCCAGCATTTT.

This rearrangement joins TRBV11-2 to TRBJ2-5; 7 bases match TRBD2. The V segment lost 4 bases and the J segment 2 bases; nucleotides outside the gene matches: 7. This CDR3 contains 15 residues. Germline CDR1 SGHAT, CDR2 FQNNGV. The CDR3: CASSWGEGSQETQYF. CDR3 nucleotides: TGTGCCAGCAGCTGGGGGGAGGGCTCGCAAGAGACCCAGTACTTC.

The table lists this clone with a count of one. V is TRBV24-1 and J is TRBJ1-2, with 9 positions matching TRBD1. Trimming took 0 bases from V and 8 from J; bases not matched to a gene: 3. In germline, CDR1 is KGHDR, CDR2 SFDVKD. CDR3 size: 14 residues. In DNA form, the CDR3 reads TGTGCCACCAGTGATTTGGGGACAGGGAGAGGCTACACCTTC. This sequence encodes CATSDLGTGRGYTF.

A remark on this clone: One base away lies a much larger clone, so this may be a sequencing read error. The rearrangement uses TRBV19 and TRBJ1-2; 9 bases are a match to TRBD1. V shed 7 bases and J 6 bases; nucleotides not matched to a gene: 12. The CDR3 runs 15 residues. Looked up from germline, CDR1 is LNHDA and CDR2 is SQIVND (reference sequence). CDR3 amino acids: CASNSAGQGGNGYTF. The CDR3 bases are TGTGCCAGTAACTCTGCGGGACAGGGTGGAAATGGCTACACCTTC.

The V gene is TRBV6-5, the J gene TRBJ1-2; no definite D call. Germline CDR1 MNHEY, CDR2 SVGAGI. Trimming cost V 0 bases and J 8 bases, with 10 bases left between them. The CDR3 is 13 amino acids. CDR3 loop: CASSYSAAGGYTF. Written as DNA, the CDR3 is TGTGCCAGCAGTTACTCGGCGGCGGGCGGCTACACCTTC.

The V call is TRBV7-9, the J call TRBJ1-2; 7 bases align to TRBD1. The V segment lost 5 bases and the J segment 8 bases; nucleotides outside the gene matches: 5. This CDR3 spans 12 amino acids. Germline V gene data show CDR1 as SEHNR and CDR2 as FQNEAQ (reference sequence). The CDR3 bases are TGTGCCAGCAGCCCTGAGGGGGCCGGCTACACCTTC. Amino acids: CASSPEGAGYTF.

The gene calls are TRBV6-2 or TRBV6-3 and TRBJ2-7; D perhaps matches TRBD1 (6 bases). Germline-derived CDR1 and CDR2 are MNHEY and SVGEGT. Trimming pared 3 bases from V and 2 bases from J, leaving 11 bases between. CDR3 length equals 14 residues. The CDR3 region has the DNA TGTGCCAGCAGTTATCTCAGGGGAACCTACGAGCAGTACTTC. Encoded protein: CASSYLRGTYEQYF.

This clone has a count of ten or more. The CDR3 coding sequence is TGTGCCAGCAGCCCTCCCTCGTCGGCCCAGGGGGAGACCCAGCCCCAGCATTTT. Translated: CASSPPSSAQGETQPQHF. The chain links TRBV7-9 to TRBJ1-5, with 7 bases matching TRBD1. J was trimmed by 7 bases and V by 5 bases; bases with no gene match: 20. Germline V CDR1 and CDR2: SEHNR, FQNEAQ (reference sequence). The CDR3 extends over 18 amino acids.

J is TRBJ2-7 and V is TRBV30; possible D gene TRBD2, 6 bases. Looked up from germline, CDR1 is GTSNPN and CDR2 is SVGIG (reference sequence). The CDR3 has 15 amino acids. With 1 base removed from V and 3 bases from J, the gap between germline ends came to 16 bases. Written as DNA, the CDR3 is TGTGCCTGGAGTGGAGGGAGCGGGCCCTTCTACGAGCAGTACTTC. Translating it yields CAWSGGSGPFYEQYF.

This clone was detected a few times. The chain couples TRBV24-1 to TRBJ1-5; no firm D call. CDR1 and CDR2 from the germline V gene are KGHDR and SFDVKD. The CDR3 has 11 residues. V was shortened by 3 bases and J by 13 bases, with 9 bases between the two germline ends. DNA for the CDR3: TGTGCCACCAGTGATGGTACCGATCAGCATTTT. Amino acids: CATSDGTDQHF.

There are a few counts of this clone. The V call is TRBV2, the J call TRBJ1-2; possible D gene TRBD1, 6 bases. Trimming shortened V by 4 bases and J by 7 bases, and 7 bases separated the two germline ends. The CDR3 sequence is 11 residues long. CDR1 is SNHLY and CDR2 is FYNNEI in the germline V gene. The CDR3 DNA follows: TGTGCCAGCAGTGCGGACAGTGGCTACACCTTC. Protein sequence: CASSADSGYTF. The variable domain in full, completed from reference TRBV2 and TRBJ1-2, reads EPEVTQTPSHQVTQMGQEVILRCVPISNHLYFYWYRQILGQKVEFLVSFYNNEISEKSEIFDDQFSVERPDGSNFTLKIRSTKLEDSAMYFCASSADSGYTFGSGTRLTVV.

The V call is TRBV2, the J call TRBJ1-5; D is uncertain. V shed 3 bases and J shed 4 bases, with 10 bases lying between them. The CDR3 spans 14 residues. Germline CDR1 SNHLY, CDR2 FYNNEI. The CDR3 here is CASSDTPRNQPQHF. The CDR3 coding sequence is TGTGCCAGCAGTGACACCCCAAGGAATCAGCCCCAGCATTTT.